Sequencing of this TCR beta chain was carried out in a study of naive and memory T cell subsets. General study findings and limits: Gini index rose across naive, CM, EM and EMRA in CD4 and CD8.

This clonotype was seen a few times. The target antigen is unknown. J lost 4 bases, V lost 3 bases, and 10 bases had no gene match. This CDR3 comprises 17 residues. Both TRBC1 and TRBC2 were covered by a beta constant-region primer of two equimolar oligonucleotides. Nested alpha and beta constant-region primers with the SP2 primer drove four PCR rounds on ligated cDNA. The cDNA 3' end received a ligated single-stranded oligonucleotide carrying the SP2 primer and a 12-nucleotide UMI. TCRdb re-derived calls from the UMI-ligation and nested PCR reads in MiXCR, one entry per CDR3 protein. The sample lists fewer than 10,000 distinct CDR3 sequences; 25% to 35% were seen once. Sorting gates: effector memory CD45RA-CD27-, EMRA CD45RA+CD27-.

This receptor was taken from a human donor in good health. The specimen was CD8+ TEMRA cells from blood. Subset here: effector memory re-expressing CD45RA, CD45RA+ CD27-. The chain employs TRBV12-3 or TRBV12-4 and TRBJ2-1; 9 nucleotides agree with TRBD2. In DNA, the CDR3 is TGTGCCAGCAGTTTTTTGCCTAGCGGGAATTATTACAATGAGCAGTTCTTC. Its protein is CASSFLPSGNYYNEQFF.